The sequence of this T cell receptor beta chain was determined in a study of T cells in Graves' hyperthyroidism and ophthalmopathy. Study findings and constraints: From stable hyperthyroidism, ophthalmopathy was separated by a 13 V-J model. The blood repertoire included most of the expanded thyroid clonotypes above 0.001.

What was amplified from RNA transcripts were TCR beta CDR3 regions. HTBI primers were the set used in a first-round RT-PCR of the TCR CDR3. From the multiplex PCR reads, TCRdb called clonotypes with MiXCR, one entry per CDR3 protein. Of some 650,000 distinct CDR3 sequences detected, roughly a sixth appear once; the ten largest clones hold roughly 3%. Germline CDR1 is DFQATT and CDR2 is SNEGSKA (reference sequence). V lost 6 bases, J lost 0 bases, and 12 bases lay in between. The CDR3 runs 14 residues. Subjects with ophthalmopathy showed a Clinical Activity Score no lower than 3, a NOSPECS grade no lower than 4, and a duration shorter than 3 months. This clonotype appeared a few times. Antigen specificity is unknown.

The sequence was collected from a woman between 35 and 50 years old with Graves' ophthalmopathy. The chain uses TRBV20-1 and TRBJ1-5; D remains unclear. The sample was blood. The CDR3 DNA follows: TGCAGTGCCAAGGGTGTAGATAGCAATCAGCCCCAGCATTTT. It yields the protein CSAKGVDSNQPQHF.